These 15 T cell receptor beta chains were all obtained from the same sample, sequenced in a study of OX40 agonist ivuxolimab in advanced cancers. Assay: immunoSEQ multiplex PCR; the TCRdb copy retains only in-frame clones and omits some. Here the sample spans approximately 90,000 clones, 70% to 90% being singletons. The sequenced sample was CD4+ or CD8+ T cells sorted from blood, obtained in a trial of the OX40 agonist ivuxolimab. The receptors originated from an adult with an advanced solid tumor such as melanoma, head and neck, liver or kidney cancer.

This clone was counted once. The J gene is TRBJ2-3, the V gene TRBV28, with 12 bases that match TRBD2. Per germline, CDR1 MDHEN and CDR2 SYDVKM. The V gene end was trimmed by 5 bases and the J gene end by 3 bases; junction bases not matched to a gene: 6. The CDR3 is 16 amino acids. The CDR3, as DNA: TGTGCCAGCAGTATCACTAGCGGGAGGAGGACAGATACGCAGTATTTT. This gives the protein CASSITSGRRTDTQYF.

This clone was picked up one time. The rearrangement joins TRBV11-2 to TRBJ1-2; no definite D call. The germline gives CDR1 SGHAT, CDR2 FQNNGV. V was cut by 5 bases and J by 6 bases, with 19 bases left in between. The CDR3 extends over 15 amino acids. CDR3 in amino acids: CASSPRTLGTDGYTF. CDR3 nucleotide sequence: TGTGCCAGCAGCCCCAGGACGCTCGGTACCGATGGCTACACCTTC.

This clone was observed once. The chain recombines TRBV5-1 with TRBJ1-4; D uncertain. Deletions cut 0 bases from V and 4 bases from J, with 4 bases between. Germline CDR1 is SGHRS and CDR2 is YFSETQ. This CDR3 contains 13 residues. CDR3 protein: CASSLADNEKLFF. The CDR3 DNA is TGCGCCAGCAGCTTGGCCGATAATGAAAAACTGTTTTTT. Filled out from reference TRBV5-1 and TRBJ1-4, the complete variable domain reads KAGVTQTPRYLIKTRGQQVTLSCSPISGHRSVSWYQQTPGQGLQFLFEYFSETQRNKGNFPGRFSGRQFSNSRSEMNVSTLELGDSALYLCASSLADNEKLFFGSGTQLSVL.

The rearrangement joins TRBV5-6 to TRBJ2-3; 7 bases are a match to TRBD2. V shed 4 bases and J 2 bases; nucleotides not matched to a gene: 16. The CDR3 contains 18 residues. Germline assignment: CDR1 SGHDT and CDR2 YYEEEE. The CDR3 nucleotides are TGTGCCAGCAGCGGTACTTCCGGGAGGAGACACTACACAGATACGCAGTATTTT. Translating it yields CASSGTSGRRHYTDTQYF. The whole variable domain, filled in from reference TRBV5-6 and TRBJ2-3, reads DAGVTQSPTHLIKTRGQQVTLRCSPKSGHDTVSWYQQALGQGPQFIFQYYEEEERQRGNFPDRFSGHQFPNYSSELNVNALLLGDSALYLCASSGTSGRRHYTDTQYFGPGTRLTVL.

The chain has TRBV7-3 and TRBJ2-7; maybe TRBD2 (5 bases). Germline assignment: CDR1 SGHTA and CDR2 FQGTGA. The ends were cut back, 2 bases at V and 0 bases at J, with 11 bases in the middle. The CDR3 is made up of 15 amino acids. The CDR3, as DNA: TGTGCCAGCAGCTTATCTAGCCTTAGCTCCTACGAGCAGTACTTC. This encodes CASSLSSLSSYEQYF.

The chain has TRBV28 and TRBJ2-1; TRBD2 agrees at 11 bases. Per germline, CDR1 MDHEN and CDR2 SYDVKM. The V and J ends lost 5 bases and 7 bases, in that order; junction bases with no gene match: 16. The CDR3 contains 18 residues. The CDR3 DNA sequence: TGTGCCAGCAGTACCCCGAGGCTAGCGGGGGGCGGGAGGAATGAGCAGTTCTTC. Its translation is CASSTPRLAGGGRNEQFF.

This chain joins TRBV11-2 and TRBJ1-5; no reliable D call. The V and J ends lost 1 base and 4 bases respectively, with 14 bases between them. In germline, CDR1 is SGHAT, CDR2 FQNNGV. This CDR3 has 16 amino acids. CDR3 DNA: TGTGCCAGCAGCTTAGGGTATGCGGCAGCAAATCAGCCCCAGCATTTT. Its protein product is CASSLGYAAANQPQHF.

This clone has just one count. V usage is TRBV6-5 and J usage is TRBJ2-2; D unresolved. The CDR3 contains 14 residues. V lost 0 bases, J lost 3 bases, and 5 bases lay in between. The germline V gene encodes CDR1 MNHEY and CDR2 SVGAGI. The CDR3: CASSYSGYTGELFF. The CDR3 bases are TGTGCCAGCAGTTACTCGGGTTACACCGGGGAGCTGTTTTTT.

The gene calls are TRBV4-2 and TRBJ2-3; 8 bases are shared with TRBD2. Germline values: CDR1 LGHNA, CDR2 YNFKEQ. Losses at the gene ends were 5 bases for V and 2 bases for J; bases not matched to a gene: 6. The CDR3 totals 15 residues. For the CDR3, the DNA is TGTGCCAGCAGCGACGGCGGGGGGCTCACAGATACGCAGTATTTT. This gives the protein CASSDGGGLTDTQYF.

The table lists this clone with a count of one. The rearrangement joins TRBV27 to TRBJ2-2, with TRBD2 matching 7 bases. The CDR3 has 15 residues. Germline V CDR1 and CDR2: MNHEY, SMNVEV (reference sequence). V trimming: 4 bases; J trimming: 4 bases; junction bases outside the gene matches: 6. The CDR3 sequence is CASSSTLALTGELFF. In DNA, the CDR3 is TGTGCCAGCAGTTCCACACTAGCGCTCACCGGGGAGCTGTTTTTT.

The CDR3 nucleotides are TGTGCCAGCAGTGAGGGCCCTTCTTACGAGCAGTACTTC. As protein: CASSEGPSYEQYF. V and J are TRBV6-4 and TRBJ2-7; D is undetermined. The germline V gene encodes CDR1 MRHNA and CDR2 SNTAGT. The CDR3 covers 13 residues. Trimming took 3 bases from V and 4 from J, leaving 10 bases between them.

This clone showed up just once. This chain joins TRBV28 and TRBJ1-1; 8 bases are a match to TRBD1. The V gene's germline CDR1 is MDHEN and CDR2 SYDVKM. Trimming removed 7 bases from V and 4 bases from J; junction bases left unmatched: 11. This CDR3 spans 15 amino acids. CDR3 coding DNA: TGTGCCAGCACCTCGGACAGGGAAAGAGGCACTGAAGCTTTCTTT. Its protein product is CASTSDRERGTEAFF.

For the CDR3, the DNA is TGTGCCAGCAGAACCCGACCCGAGGGGGAAAAACTGTTTTTT. Translating gives CASRTRPEGEKLFF. J is TRBJ1-4 and V is TRBV27; D may be TRBD1 (5 bases). Germline V gene lookup returns CDR1 MNHEY and CDR2 SMNVEV (reference sequence). Trimming removed 6 bases at V and 8 bases at J, with 16 bases between. The CDR3 runs to 14 residues.

The chain uses TRBV11-2 and TRBJ2-3, with D perhaps given as TRBD1 or TRBD2 (6 bases each). V was cut by 1 base and J by 1 base, with 12 bases left in between. This CDR3 comprises 16 residues. Germline-derived CDR1 and CDR2 are SGHAT and FQNNGV. The CDR3 region is CASSLVGGGGTDTQYF. In DNA, the CDR3 is TGTGCCAGCAGCTTAGTGGGGGGCGGCGGCACAGATACGCAGTATTTT.

The J gene is TRBJ2-7, the V gene TRBV5-1; the D is unclear. Trimming removed 4 bases from V and 4 bases from J, with 15 bases in between. CDR3 length equals 14 residues. Germline V CDR1 and CDR2: SGHRS, YFSETQ. CDR3 region: CASSHRGPSYEQYF. The DNA for the CDR3 is TGCGCCAGCAGCCATCGTGGGCCGAGTTACGAGCAGTACTTC.